One and the same sample provided the 30 T cell receptor beta chains below, sequenced in a study of human T cells and chemical hapten exposure. Unique molecular identifiers were linked by the library to individual cDNA molecules. TCRdb redid the calling of the reads with MiXCR, one entry per CDR3 protein. The sample holds about 120,000 distinct CDR3 sequences, 6.5% to 10% seen once. Extraction yielded total RNA from whole blood (unfractionated). Sequenced input: whole blood. The receptors originated from a human donor in good health. Some clones in this sample may be carry-over from other donors' samples.

A few counts support this clonotype. V is TRBV9 and J is TRBJ1-6, with D tentatively TRBD1 (6 bases). V lost 2 bases, J lost 7 bases, and 10 bases lay in between. Germline CDR1 and CDR2: SGDLS and YYNGEE. This CDR3 comprises 14 residues. CDR3 nucleotides: TGTGCCAGCAGCGTGGACAGCGTCAATTCACCCCTCCACTTT. This codes for CASSVDSVNSPLHF.

This clonotype was seen only a few times. V and J are TRBV4-3 and TRBJ2-3, with D unclear. Trimming shortened V by 1 base and J by 1 base, and 12 bases separated the two germline ends. This CDR3 is 16 amino acids long. Per germline, CDR1 LGHNA and CDR2 YSLEER. The CDR3 loop is CASSQVYPVGTDTQYF. The CDR3 coding sequence is TGCGCCAGCAGCCAAGTTTACCCAGTTGGCACAGATACGCAGTATTTT.

This clonotype was observed a handful of times. The J gene is TRBJ2-7, the V gene TRBV6-2 or TRBV6-3; 13 bases agree with TRBD2. V gave up 4 bases and J gave up 2 bases; unmatched junction bases: 2. Per the germline V gene, CDR1 is MNHEY and CDR2 is SVGEGT. The CDR3 length is 15 residues. Here the CDR3 reads CASSWTSGGTYEQYF. The CDR3 nucleotides read TGTGCCAGCAGTTGGACTAGCGGGGGTACCTACGAGCAGTACTTC.

The V gene is TRBV29-1, the J gene TRBJ1-4; possible D gene TRBD1, 5 bases. CDR3 size: 13 residues. Germline V gene data show CDR1 as SQVTM and CDR2 as ANQGSEA. Trimming removed 7 bases at V and 5 bases at J, with 14 bases between. The CDR3 loop reads CSALGRENEKLFF. The CDR3 DNA is TGCAGCGCGCTGGGACGGGAAAATGAAAAACTGTTTTTT.

In this sample, this clonotype turned up a few times. This rearrangement joins TRBV6-1 to TRBJ1-6, with D unclear. With 2 bases removed from V and 9 bases from J, the gap between germline ends came to 17 bases. Germline CDR1 MNHNS, CDR2 SASEGT. The CDR3 loop spans 16 amino acids. The CDR3 is CASSERSNVYGSPLHF. Written as DNA, the CDR3 is TGTGCCAGCAGTGAAAGGTCGAATGTTTACGGTTCACCCCTCCACTTT.

The V gene is TRBV19, the J gene TRBJ2-2; TRBD1 or TRBD2 may be the D gene (5 bases each). Trimming removed 6 bases from V and 7 bases from J, with 18 bases in between. This CDR3 is built from 15 residues. Germline assignment: CDR1 LNHDA and CDR2 SQIVND (reference sequence). This CDR3 is CASRPGQRVFGELFF. In DNA form, the CDR3 reads TGTGCCAGTAGGCCGGGGCAGCGTGTGTTCGGGGAGCTGTTTTTT.

The table lists this clonotype with a few counts. V gene TRBV19 combines with J gene TRBJ2-7, with 11 bases fitting TRBD1. Germline CDR1 and CDR2: LNHDA and SQIVND (reference sequence). The length of the CDR3 is 13 residues. J lost 5 bases, V lost 4 bases, and 1 base had no gene match. The CDR3 DNA reads as TGTGCCAGTAGTAGGACAGGGGGCCACGAGCAGTACTTC. This sequence encodes CASSRTGGHEQYF.

The chain employs TRBV5-4 and TRBJ2-1; 10 positions match TRBD2. Trimming at V came to 0 bases and at J to 4 bases, leaving 7 bases not matched to a gene. The germline V gene has CDR1 SGHNT and CDR2 YYREEE (reference sequence). This CDR3 contains 17 residues. This CDR3 reads CASSLGASGGPYNEQFF. The CDR3 nucleotides read TGTGCCAGCAGCTTGGGGGCTAGCGGGGGACCATACAATGAGCAGTTCTTC.

Notes on this clonotype: Just one base apart from a much larger clone, this may be a read error. This CDR3 fails to terminate in the conserved phenylalanine or tryptophan, so it likely reflects a read error. The chain joins TRBV9 to TRBJ2-7, with D unclear. Germline CDR1 is SGDLS and CDR2 is YYNGEE. V lost 0 bases, J lost 2 bases, and 9 bases lay in between. The CDR3 extends over 14 amino acids. The CDR3, as DNA: TGTGCCAGCAGCGTAGCTTACCAGGCCTACGAGCAGTACCTC. Its protein product is CASSVAYQAYEQYL.

This clonotype was seen a handful of times. The genes are TRBV7-3 and TRBJ2-1, with TRBD2 identical over 8 bases. CDR1 and CDR2 (germline): SGHTA, FQGTGA. The CDR3 loop spans 14 amino acids. The V gene end was trimmed by 5 bases and the J gene end by 8 bases; junction bases not matched to a gene: 8. CDR3 region: CASSGLGGADEQFF. Here the CDR3 DNA reads TGTGCCAGCAGCGGACTCGGGGGGGCAGATGAGCAGTTCTTC.

The genes are TRBV10-3 and TRBJ1-1; the D gene is possibly TRBD1 (5 bases). This CDR3 has 14 residues. Germline V gene lookup returns CDR1 ENHRY and CDR2 SYGVKD. The V gene lost 10 bases and the J gene lost 3 bases, with 18 bases spanning the gap. The CDR3 DNA reads as TGTGCCACTTCCACAGCGGGGGGGGACACTGAAGCTTTCTTT. Translating gives CATSTAGGDTEAFF.

The sample holds many counts of this clonotype. The rearrangement uses TRBV11-2 and TRBJ2-7; D might be TRBD1 or TRBD2, each matching 5 bases. In germline, CDR1 is SGHAT, CDR2 FQNNGV. The V end was cut by 5 bases, the J end by 2 bases, with 7 bases between. The CDR3 sequence is 12 residues long. The CDR3 region has the DNA TGTGCCAGCAGCCGGGACGCCTACGAGCAGTACTTC. It is translated as CASSRDAYEQYF.

This clonotype was seen repeatedly, ten times or more. The J gene is TRBJ1-4, the V gene TRBV5-1; D unresolved. Trimming removed 0 bases from V and 3 bases from J, with 6 bases in between. The CDR3 loop spans 14 amino acids. CDR1 SGHRS and CDR2 YFSETQ come from the germline V gene. The CDR3 DNA reads TGCGCCAGCAGCTTGGGGCAGCCTAATGAAAAACTGTTTTTT. Translating gives CASSLGQPNEKLFF.

This clonotype was detected a few times. This sequence joins TRBV18 and TRBJ1-4; D gene uncertain. This CDR3 comprises 16 residues. Germline loops: CDR1 KGHSH, CDR2 LQKENI. Trimming removed 2 bases from V and 3 bases from J, with 13 bases in between. The CDR3 DNA is TGTGCCAGCTCACCATTCGAAAAGGGATCTAATGAAAAACTGTTTTTT. This sequence encodes CASSPFEKGSNEKLFF.

The chain couples TRBV4-2 to TRBJ2-1, with D perhaps assigned TRBD1 or TRBD2 (5 bases each). The CDR3 covers 13 residues. Germline CDR1 and CDR2: LGHNA and YNFKEQ. V lost 1 base and J lost 6, with 7 bases in between. The CDR3 region is CASSQAGGNEQFF. As DNA, the CDR3 is TGTGCCAGCAGCCAAGCTGGGGGCAATGAGCAGTTCTTC.

The chain carries TRBV6-2 or TRBV6-3 and TRBJ2-1; 7 bases agree with TRBD1. The J segment lost 5 bases and the V segment lost 0 bases, leaving 4 bases of the junction unmatched. The CDR3 runs to 15 residues. Germline CDR1 is MNHEY and CDR2 is SVGEGT. The CDR3 is CASSYSGQFNNEQFF. The CDR3 DNA reads as TGTGCCAGCAGTTACTCGGGACAGTTTAACAATGAGCAGTTCTTC.

This clonotype was seen a handful of times. The V gene is TRBV27, the J gene TRBJ1-1; D might be TRBD1 (6 bases). Trimming took off 2 bases at V and 3 bases at J, with 16 bases between the two ends. CDR1 is MNHEY and CDR2 is SMNVEV in the germline V gene (reference sequence). The CDR3 runs 16 residues. Here the CDR3 DNA reads TGTGCCAGCAGTTTAGGCCCGGTAGGGGGGTACACTGAAGCTTTCTTT. Translation: CASSLGPVGGYTEAFF.

This chain links TRBV6-6 with TRBJ1-6; no clear D. Germline loops: CDR1 MNHNY, CDR2 SVGAGI (reference sequence). V was shortened by 7 bases and J by 7 bases, with 11 bases between the two germline ends. The CDR3 totals 13 residues. The CDR3 nucleotides are TGTGCCAGCACCTCACCCGGAAATTCACCCCTCCACTTT. Translating gives CASTSPGNSPLHF.

This clonotype was recorded many times. The CDR3: CASSRGGGEQYF. The CDR3 DNA reads as TGTGCCAGCAGCCGCGGGGGAGGCGAGCAGTACTTC. The chain combines TRBV6-5 with TRBJ2-7; 7 bases align to TRBD2. Germline CDR1 reads MNHEY; CDR2 reads SVGAGI. With V trimmed by 6 bases and J by 6 bases, 5 bases remained unmatched. The CDR3 has 12 residues.

This clonotype was seen repeatedly, ten times or more. The chain combines TRBV7-2 with TRBJ2-1; TRBD2 matches at 9 bases. The CDR3 spans 18 residues. J gave up 0 bases and V 3 bases, and 9 bases lay outside the gene matches. The germline V gene has CDR1 SGHTA and CDR2 FQGNSA. In DNA, the CDR3 is TGTGCCAGCAGCTTCATGATAGCGGGGGAGAGCTCCTACAATGAGCAGTTCTTC. Its protein product is CASSFMIAGESSYNEQFF.

This clonotype was detected a few times. The chain is built from TRBV9 and TRBJ1-1; maybe TRBD1 (5 bases). The germline gives CDR1 SGDLS, CDR2 YYNGEE. The germline V and J ends were trimmed by 1 base and 0 bases, with 10 bases remaining between them. The CDR3 totals 15 residues. Here the CDR3 DNA reads TGTGCCAGCAGCGTACAGGGCCACTTGAACACTGAAGCTTTCTTT. It yields the protein CASSVQGHLNTEAFF.

This clonotype showed up many times. The chain couples TRBV2 to TRBJ2-4, with D uncertain. CDR1 is SNHLY, CDR2 FYNNEI, per germline. The CDR3 is 15 amino acids. V dropped 7 bases and J dropped 0 bases, with 13 bases sitting between them. In DNA form, the CDR3 reads TGTGCCAGCATATCCCCGACCCTAGCCAAAAACATTCAGTACTTC. Its translation is CASISPTLAKNIQYF.

This clonotype was found many times. The chain has TRBV18 and TRBJ1-1; D is undetermined. This CDR3 is built from 17 residues. The germline V gene encodes CDR1 KGHSH and CDR2 LQKENI. V lost 3 bases to trimming and J lost 5 bases, with 22 bases between them. In DNA, the CDR3 is TGTGCCAGCTCACCGAAATACCGGGCCCCCAGGAGGACTGAAGCTTTCTTT. Protein: CASSPKYRAPRRTEAFF.

This clonotype came up many times. The rearrangement joins TRBV29-1 to TRBJ1-2; tentatively, D is TRBD1 (6 bases). Trimming stripped 6 bases from V and 8 bases from J, with 16 bases between. The CDR3 spans 12 residues. The germline gives CDR1 SQVTM, CDR2 ANQGSEA. The CDR3 is CSVYQGLWGYTF. The CDR3, as DNA: TGCAGCGTCTACCAGGGGCTTTGGGGCTACACCTTC.

V and J are TRBV7-6 and TRBJ2-7; D ambiguous. CDR3 length: 14 residues. Germline CDR1 reads SGHVS; CDR2 reads FNYEAQ. The V gene lost 1 base and the J gene lost 1 base, with 8 bases spanning the gap. In DNA, the CDR3 is TGTGCCAGCAGCTTAGAAAGTTATTCCTACGAGCAGTACTTC. Its protein is CASSLESYSYEQYF.

This clonotype was seen more than once but under ten times. The chain has TRBV5-6 and TRBJ2-7; D gene uncertain. V was trimmed by 0 bases and J by 6 bases, leaving 13 bases between them. Germline V CDR1 and CDR2: SGHDT, YYEEEE. This CDR3 region has 14 residues. The CDR3 is CASSLAGSRSEQYF. The CDR3 DNA sequence: TGTGCCAGCAGCTTGGCCGGTAGCAGGAGCGAGCAGTACTTC.

Ten or more counts support this clonotype. The chain recombines TRBV7-9 with TRBJ2-2; 11 bases align to TRBD1. CDR1 and CDR2 (germline): SEHNR, FQNEAQ (reference sequence). Trimming took 5 bases from V and 7 from J; bases not matched to a gene: 6. The CDR3 has 15 residues. The CDR3 reads CASSEGQGDYGELFF. CDR3 bases: TGTGCCAGCAGCGAGGGACAGGGGGATTACGGGGAGCTGTTTTTT. The variable domain in full, with the rest retrieved from reference TRBV7-9 and TRBJ2-2, is DTGVSQNPRHKITKRGQNVTFRCDPISEHNRLYWYRQTLGQGPEFLTYFQNEAQLEKSRLLSDRFSAERPKGSFSTLEIQRTEQGDSAMYLCASSEGQGDYGELFFGEGSRLTVL.

This clonotype showed up many times. The chain combines TRBV5-1 with TRBJ2-1; 7 bases align to TRBD1. V shed 2 bases, J shed 9 bases, and the junction held 11 bases outside the gene matches. The length of the CDR3 is 15 residues. From germline, CDR1 is SGHRS and CDR2 YFSETQ. The chain's CDR3 is CASSFRQGLSSEQFF. In DNA, the CDR3 is TGCGCCAGCAGCTTTAGACAGGGTCTCTCTTCTGAGCAGTTCTTC.

The chain is built from TRBV7-9 and TRBJ2-3; 7 nucleotides line up with TRBD2. The junction had 19 bases not matched to a gene; V was cut back by 8 bases and J by 2 bases. CDR3 length: 18 residues. The germline V gene encodes CDR1 SEHNR and CDR2 FQNEAQ (reference sequence). The DNA of the CDR3 is TGTGCCAGCTATCGACTCGGGTCCATGGGAGGGCCCACAGATACGCAGTATTTT. It translates to CASYRLGSMGGPTDTQYF. The whole variable domain, remainder taken from reference TRBV7-9 and TRBJ2-3, is DTGVSQNPRHKITKRGQNVTFRCDPISEHNRLYWYRQTLGQGPEFLTYFQNEAQLEKSRLLSDRFSAERPKGSFSTLEIQRTEQGDSAMYLCASYRLGSMGGPTDTQYFGPGTRLTVL.

At least ten counts were recorded for this clonotype. CDR3 DNA sequence: TGTGCCAGCAGCTTACGTGCGGGCTGGACAGGGTTGAACACTGAAGCTTTCTTT. Translated: CASSLRAGWTGLNTEAFF. The chain links TRBV7-2 to TRBJ1-1; 8 bases match TRBD1. Trimming cost V 2 bases and J 0 bases; bases outside gene matches: 11. CDR1 and CDR2 (germline): SGHTA, FQGNSA. CDR3 length equals 18 residues.